Below, 21 T cell receptor beta chains from the same sample are listed, as sequenced in a study of blood T cell repertoires in COVID-19. Some clones are missing from TCRdb's copy, which holds only in-frame ones; the method was immunoSEQ multiplex PCR. The sample lists some 100,000 clones, about 89% occurring once. Sequencing was carried out using peripheral blood. The receptors were sampled from a man in his fifties or sixties with acute or convalescent COVID-19.

V is TRBV7-9 and J is TRBJ2-3, with TRBD1 as a possible D gene (6 bases). This CDR3 has 16 residues. V lost 1 base, J lost 0 bases, and 11 bases lay in between. Germline loops: CDR1 SEHNR, CDR2 FQNEAQ (reference sequence). CDR3 DNA sequence: TGTGCCAGCAGCTTAGGCTCAGGGGTTAGCACAGATACGCAGTATTTT. The encoded protein is CASSLGSGVSTDTQYF. The full variable domain, rest sourced from reference TRBV7-9 and TRBJ2-3, is DTGVSQNPRHKITKRGQNVTFRCDPISEHNRLYWYRQTLGQGPEFLTYFQNEAQLEKSRLLSDRFSAERPKGSFSTLEIQRTEQGDSAMYLCASSLGSGVSTDTQYFGPGTRLTVL.

This clone has just one count. The chain carries TRBV18 and TRBJ2-7; the match to TRBD2 covers 10 bases. The V gene end was trimmed by 4 bases and the J gene end by 3 bases; junction bases not matched to a gene: 15. This CDR3 has 18 amino acids. The germline CDR1 and CDR2 sequences are KGHSH and LQKENI. The CDR3 nucleotides are TGTGCCAGCTCACTTACACTTGGACTAGCGGAGGCATACTACGAGCAGTACTTC. This gives the protein CASSLTLGLAEAYYEQYF.

The chain couples TRBV4-1 to TRBJ2-7; a weak D match, TRBD2 (6 bases). Germline CDR1 and CDR2: MGHRA and YSYEKL. This CDR3 region has 14 residues. V was trimmed by 5 bases and J by 0 bases, leaving 11 bases between them. The DNA of the CDR3 is TGCGCCAGCAGCTCTCTAGCGAACTCCTACGAGCAGTACTTC. Translating gives CASSSLANSYEQYF.

The CDR3 DNA reads as TGTGCCAGCAGTGGGGGCACGCCCACCACAGATACGCAGTATTTT. Its translation: CASSGGTPTTDTQYF. The chain combines TRBV2 with TRBJ2-3; TRBD1 might be the D (5 bases). CDR3 length equals 15 residues. The germline V gene encodes CDR1 SNHLY and CDR2 FYNNEI. Trimming left V 4 bases short and J 2 bases short, with 13 bases between. Full variable domain (rest looked up from reference TRBV2 and TRBJ2-3): EPEVTQTPSHQVTQMGQEVILRCVPISNHLYFYWYRQILGQKVEFLVSFYNNEISEKSEIFDDQFSVERPDGSNFTLKIRSTKLEDSAMYFCASSGGTPTTDTQYFGPGTRLTVL.

V and J are TRBV5-1 and TRBJ2-2; D might be TRBD1 (6 bases). The CDR3 spans 17 residues. The ends were cut back, 0 bases at V and 2 bases at J, with 14 bases in the middle. The V gene's germline CDR1 is SGHRS and CDR2 YFSETQ. Written as DNA, the CDR3 is TGCGCCAGCAGCTTGGGCCACCGGGACAAAAACACCGGGGAGCTGTTTTTT. This translates into CASSLGHRDKNTGELFF.

V usage is TRBV5-4 and J usage is TRBJ2-3; D might be TRBD2 (5 bases). Trimming took 4 bases from V and 2 from J, leaving 17 bases between them. The CDR3 has 16 amino acids. Germline V gene data show CDR1 as SGHNT and CDR2 as YYREEE (reference sequence). CDR3 region: CASSAQLDRPTDTQYF. CDR3 DNA sequence: TGTGCCAGCAGCGCTCAACTAGACCGCCCCACAGATACGCAGTATTTT.

The CDR3 DNA reads as TGTGCCAGCAGCCTACCAGGGGGCGAGGACGAGCAGTACTTC. It specifies CASSLPGGEDEQYF. The rearrangement uses TRBV6-5 and TRBJ2-7; 8 bases line up with TRBD1. Trimming removed 6 bases from V and 5 bases from J; junction bases left unmatched: 9. The CDR3 totals 14 residues. CDR1 is MNHEY, CDR2 SVGAGI, per germline.

The V and J genes are TRBV20-1 and TRBJ1-3; TRBD1 matches at 9 bases. V dropped 3 bases and J dropped 1; count of bases not matched to a gene: 4. This CDR3 spans 15 amino acids. From germline, CDR1 is DFQATT and CDR2 SNEGSKA (reference sequence). The CDR3 protein is CSASGQGLSGNTIYF. CDR3 nucleotides: TGCAGTGCTAGTGGACAGGGGTTGTCTGGAAACACCATATATTTT.

The rearrangement joins TRBV5-1 to TRBJ2-3, with D possibly TRBD2 on 6 matching bases. From germline, CDR1 is SGHRS and CDR2 YFSETQ. The CDR3 contains 15 residues. Trimming cost V 0 bases and J 7 bases, with 15 bases left between them. The CDR3 protein is CASSLDPGGRNTQYF. The CDR3, as DNA: TGCGCCAGCAGCTTGGATCCAGGAGGGAGAAATACGCAGTATTTT.

This chain uses TRBV19 with TRBJ2-1, with 10 positions matching TRBD2. CDR1 and CDR2 (germline): LNHDA, SQIVND (reference sequence). V shed 3 bases, J shed 2 bases, and the junction held 19 bases outside the gene matches. The CDR3 is made up of 21 amino acids. The CDR3 spells CASSITLFRSSGSGTYNEQFF. In DNA form, the CDR3 reads TGTGCCAGTAGTATCACCCTCTTCCGCTCTAGCGGGAGTGGAACCTACAATGAGCAGTTCTTC.

The chain is built from TRBV5-1 and TRBJ2-7; 14 nucleotides line up with TRBD2. The trim removed 2 bases at V and 7 bases at J, leaving 11 bases unmatched. Germline assignment: CDR1 SGHRS and CDR2 YFSETQ. The CDR3 has 17 amino acids. CDR3 sequence: CASSFHGTSGSLGEQYF. In DNA, the CDR3 is TGCGCCAGCAGCTTCCATGGGACTAGCGGGAGTCTAGGGGAGCAGTACTTC.

V usage is TRBV24-1 and J usage is TRBJ1-2; tentatively, D is TRBD1 (6 bases). Trimming pared 6 bases from V and 8 bases from J, leaving 12 bases between. The CDR3 runs to 12 residues. CDR1 and CDR2 from the germline V gene are KGHDR and SFDVKD. The CDR3 loop reads CATSQGLGGYTF. Written as DNA, the CDR3 is TGTGCCACCAGTCAGGGGCTGGGCGGCTACACCTTC.

This chain uses TRBV10-1 with TRBJ2-7; 10 nucleotides align to TRBD1. The CDR3 sequence is 14 residues long. V lost 6 bases and J lost 0; bases outside the gene matches: 2. Germline CDR1 WNHNN, CDR2 SYGVQD (reference sequence). CDR3 amino acids: CASRGQGISYEQYF. CDR3 sequence (DNA): TGCGCCAGCAGGGGACAGGGGATCTCCTACGAGCAGTACTTC.

The rearrangement uses TRBV6-5 and TRBJ1-4, with 7 bases aligning to TRBD1. This CDR3 spans 15 amino acids. From germline, CDR1 is MNHEY and CDR2 SVGAGI. Trimming removed 6 bases from V and 7 bases from J; junction bases left unmatched: 11. Here the CDR3 DNA reads TGTGCCAGCAGGCGAGCGACAGGGTCGAGTGAAAAACTGTTTTTT. Translated, it gives CASRRATGSSEKLFF.

The CDR3 nucleotides read TGTGCCAGCAGCCCTGGGGGCCAGGAGGATGAGCAGTTCTTC. It encodes CASSPGGQEDEQFF. The chain combines TRBV7-6 with TRBJ2-1; a weak D match, TRBD1 (6 bases). CDR1 is SGHVS and CDR2 is FNYEAQ in the germline V gene. Trimming stripped 5 bases from V and 8 bases from J, with 16 bases between. The CDR3 runs to 14 residues.

The rearrangement joins TRBV11-3 to TRBJ1-1; D call uncertain. V lost 5 bases, J lost 2 bases, and 12 bases lay in between. The germline gives CDR1 SGHNT, CDR2 YENEEA. CDR3 size: 14 residues. The CDR3: CASSLGRSNTEAFF. The CDR3 DNA follows: TGTGCCAGCAGCCTCGGGAGGTCTAACACTGAAGCTTTCTTT.

The CDR3 is CASSPPPAEGYTF. CDR3 nucleotides: TGTGCCAGCAGTCCCCCGCCGGCGGAGGGCTACACCTTC. V is TRBV28 and J is TRBJ1-2, with D unresolved. V lost 5 bases and J 8 bases, leaving 15 bases between the germline ends. Germline V gene data show CDR1 as MDHEN and CDR2 as SYDVKM. CDR3 size: 13 residues.

The chain employs TRBV5-1 and TRBJ1-4; the D gene is possibly TRBD1 (5 bases). The germline V gene encodes CDR1 SGHRS and CDR2 YFSETQ. The CDR3 contains 16 residues. V lost 0 bases to trimming and J lost 5 bases, with 14 bases between them. For the CDR3, the DNA is TGCGCCAGCAGCTTGGTGGGCCGGGGGGTAAATGAAAAACTGTTTTTT. This sequence encodes CASSLVGRGVNEKLFF.

The V and J genes are TRBV29-1 and TRBJ2-1; 12 bases match TRBD2. Germline CDR1 is SQVTM and CDR2 is ANQGSEA. The CDR3 has 14 amino acids. Germline trimming cut 7 bases from V and 4 bases from J; bases unmatched to any gene: 5. CDR3: CSGSTSGGYNEQFF. The CDR3 coding sequence is TGCAGCGGTTCGACTAGCGGGGGTTACAATGAGCAGTTCTTC.

V and J are TRBV7-9 and TRBJ1-1; the D is unclear. CDR3 size: 11 residues. V was cut by 1 base and J by 9 bases, with 6 bases left in between. Germline-derived CDR1 and CDR2 are SEHNR and FQNEAQ (reference sequence). CDR3 residues: CASSLGGQAFF. The CDR3 region has the DNA TGTGCCAGCAGCTTAGGTGGGCAAGCTTTCTTT. The whole variable domain, filled in from reference TRBV7-9 and TRBJ1-1, reads DTGVSQNPRHKITKRGQNVTFRCDPISEHNRLYWYRQTLGQGPEFLTYFQNEAQLEKSRLLSDRFSAERPKGSFSTLEIQRTEQGDSAMYLCASSLGGQAFFGQGTRLTVV.

The rearrangement uses TRBV27 and TRBJ1-2; D is unclear. Germline V lookup: CDR1 MNHEY, CDR2 SMNVEV (reference sequence). This CDR3 contains 12 residues. Trimming pared 4 bases from V and 3 bases from J, leaving 6 bases between. As DNA, the CDR3 is TGTGCCAGCAGTTCCCCATACTATGGCTACACCTTC. Its translation is CASSSPYYGYTF.